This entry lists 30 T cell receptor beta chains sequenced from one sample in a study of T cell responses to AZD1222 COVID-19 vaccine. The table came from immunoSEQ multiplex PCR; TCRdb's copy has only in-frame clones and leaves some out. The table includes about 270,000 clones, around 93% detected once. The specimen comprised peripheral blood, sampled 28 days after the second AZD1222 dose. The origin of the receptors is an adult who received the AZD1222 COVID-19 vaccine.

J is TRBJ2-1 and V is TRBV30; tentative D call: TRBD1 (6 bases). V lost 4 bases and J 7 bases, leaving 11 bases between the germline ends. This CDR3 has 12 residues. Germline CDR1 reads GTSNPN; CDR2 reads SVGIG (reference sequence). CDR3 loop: CAWNQQGNEQFF. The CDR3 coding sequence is TGTGCCTGGAACCAACAGGGTAATGAGCAGTTCTTC.

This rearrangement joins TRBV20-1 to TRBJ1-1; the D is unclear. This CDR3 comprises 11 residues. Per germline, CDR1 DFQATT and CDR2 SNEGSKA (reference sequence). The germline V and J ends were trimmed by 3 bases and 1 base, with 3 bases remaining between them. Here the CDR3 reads CSASGNTEAFF. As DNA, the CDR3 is TGCAGTGCTAGCGGGAACACTGAAGCTTTCTTT.

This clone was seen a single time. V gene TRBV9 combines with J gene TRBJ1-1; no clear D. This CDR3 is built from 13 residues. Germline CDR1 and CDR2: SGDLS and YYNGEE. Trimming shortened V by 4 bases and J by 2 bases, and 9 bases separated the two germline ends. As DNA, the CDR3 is TGTGCCAGCAGCCTCACGGAAAACACTGAAGCTTTCTTT. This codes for CASSLTENTEAFF. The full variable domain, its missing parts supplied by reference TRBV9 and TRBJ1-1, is DSGVTQTPKHLITATGQRVTLRCSPRSGDLSVYWYQQSLDQGLQFLIQYYNGEERAKGNILERFSAQQFPDLHSELNLSSLELGDSALYFCASSLTENTEAFFGQGTRLTVV.

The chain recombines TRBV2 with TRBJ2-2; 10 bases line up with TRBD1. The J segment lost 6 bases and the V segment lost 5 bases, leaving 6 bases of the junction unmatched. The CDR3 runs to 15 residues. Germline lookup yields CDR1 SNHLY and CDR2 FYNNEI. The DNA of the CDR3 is TGTGCCAGCAGTCCCCGGGACAGGGGCGCCGGGGAGCTGTTTTTT. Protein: CASSPRDRGAGELFF.

The CDR3 DNA reads as TGTGCCAGCAGCGTAACTGACCATGAAAAACTGTTTTTT. Its protein is CASSVTDHEKLFF. The chain uses TRBV9 and TRBJ1-4; D uncertain. The CDR3 length is 13 residues. Trimming took 1 base from V and 6 from J, leaving 7 bases between them. Germline loops: CDR1 SGDLS, CDR2 YYNGEE.

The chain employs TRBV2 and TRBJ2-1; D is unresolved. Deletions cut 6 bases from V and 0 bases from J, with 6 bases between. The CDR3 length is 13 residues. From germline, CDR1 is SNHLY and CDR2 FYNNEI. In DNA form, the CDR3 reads TGTGCCAGCAGAAGGGTCTCCTACAATGAGCAGTTCTTC. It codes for CASRRVSYNEQFF.

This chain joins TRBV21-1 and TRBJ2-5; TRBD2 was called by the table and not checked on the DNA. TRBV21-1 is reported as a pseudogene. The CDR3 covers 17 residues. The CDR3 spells CASSNVLGGASQETQYF. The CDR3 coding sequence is TGTGCCAGCAGCAATGTGTTAGGAGGGGCTAGTCAAGAGACCCAGTACTTC.

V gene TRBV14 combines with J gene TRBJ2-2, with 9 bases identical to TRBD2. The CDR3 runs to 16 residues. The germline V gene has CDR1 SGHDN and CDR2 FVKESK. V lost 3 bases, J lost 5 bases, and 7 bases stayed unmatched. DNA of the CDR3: TGTGCCAGCAGCCAGTTCCTTAGCGGGGGTACCGGGGAGCTGTTTTTT. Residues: CASSQFLSGGTGELFF.

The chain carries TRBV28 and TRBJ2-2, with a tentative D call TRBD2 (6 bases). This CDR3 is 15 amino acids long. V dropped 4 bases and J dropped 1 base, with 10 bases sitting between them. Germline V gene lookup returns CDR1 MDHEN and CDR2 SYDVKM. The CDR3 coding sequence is TGTGCCAGCAGTTCCCCGGGGGTGAACACCGGGGAGCTGTTTTTT. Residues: CASSSPGVNTGELFF.

The CDR3 coding sequence is TGCGCCTCACCCCCTGGAAACACCATATATTTT. This translates into CASPPGNTIYF. This chain links TRBV5-1 with TRBJ1-3; D is unclear. The ends were cut back, 10 bases at V and 2 bases at J, with 7 bases in the middle. This CDR3 region has 11 residues. The germline CDR1 and CDR2 sequences are SGHRS and YFSETQ.

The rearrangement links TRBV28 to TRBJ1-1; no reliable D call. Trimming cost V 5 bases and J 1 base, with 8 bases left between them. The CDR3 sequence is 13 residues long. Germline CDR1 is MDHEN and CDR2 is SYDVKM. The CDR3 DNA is TGTGCCAGCAGTGGTCCGGGGAACACTGAAGCTTTCTTT. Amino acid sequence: CASSGPGNTEAFF.

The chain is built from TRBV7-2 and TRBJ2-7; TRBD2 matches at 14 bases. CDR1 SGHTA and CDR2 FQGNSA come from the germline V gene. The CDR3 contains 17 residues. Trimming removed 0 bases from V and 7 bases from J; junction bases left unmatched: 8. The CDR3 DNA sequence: TGTGCCAGCAGCTTAGCAGGGACTAGCGGGGGCTCTCGAGAGCAGTACTTC. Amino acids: CASSLAGTSGGSREQYF.

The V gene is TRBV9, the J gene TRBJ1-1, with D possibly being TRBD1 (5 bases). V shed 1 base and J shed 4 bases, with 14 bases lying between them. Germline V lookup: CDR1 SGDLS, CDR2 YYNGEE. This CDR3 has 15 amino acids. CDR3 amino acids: CASSVSRGEGTEAFF. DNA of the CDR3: TGTGCCAGCAGCGTAAGTAGGGGCGAGGGCACTGAAGCTTTCTTT.

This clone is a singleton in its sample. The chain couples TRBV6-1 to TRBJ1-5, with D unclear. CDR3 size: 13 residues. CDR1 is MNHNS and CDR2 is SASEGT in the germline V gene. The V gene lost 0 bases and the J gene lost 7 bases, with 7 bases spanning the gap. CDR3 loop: CASSEAVGQPQHF. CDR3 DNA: TGTGCCAGCAGTGAAGCGGTGGGACAGCCCCAGCATTTT.

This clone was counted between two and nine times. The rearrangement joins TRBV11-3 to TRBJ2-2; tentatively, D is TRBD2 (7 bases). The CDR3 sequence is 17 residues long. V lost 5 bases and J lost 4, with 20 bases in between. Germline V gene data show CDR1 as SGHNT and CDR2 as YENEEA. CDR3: CASSKLLGGHGTGELFF. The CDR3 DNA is TGTGCCAGCAGCAAACTCCTCGGGGGGCACGGCACCGGGGAGCTGTTTTTT.

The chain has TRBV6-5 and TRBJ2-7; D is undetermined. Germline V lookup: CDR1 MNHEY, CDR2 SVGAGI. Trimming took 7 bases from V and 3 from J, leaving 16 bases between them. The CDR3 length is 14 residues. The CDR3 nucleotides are TGTGCCAGCACAGGTCGATGGGTAGGCTACGAGCAGTACTTC. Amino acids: CASTGRWVGYEQYF.

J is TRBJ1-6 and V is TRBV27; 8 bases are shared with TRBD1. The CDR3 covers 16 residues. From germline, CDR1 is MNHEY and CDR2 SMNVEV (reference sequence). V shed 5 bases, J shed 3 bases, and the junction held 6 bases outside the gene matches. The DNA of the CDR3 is TGTGCCAGCAGTACCTGGACAGGGCTCTATAATTCACCCCTCCACTTT. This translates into CASSTWTGLYNSPLHF.

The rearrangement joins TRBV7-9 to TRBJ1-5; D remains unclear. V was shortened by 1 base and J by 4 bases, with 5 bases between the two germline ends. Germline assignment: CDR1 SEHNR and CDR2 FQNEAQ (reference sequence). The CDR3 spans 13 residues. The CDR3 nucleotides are TGTGCCAGCAGCTTAGACACGAATCAGCCCCAGCATTTT. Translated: CASSLDTNQPQHF.

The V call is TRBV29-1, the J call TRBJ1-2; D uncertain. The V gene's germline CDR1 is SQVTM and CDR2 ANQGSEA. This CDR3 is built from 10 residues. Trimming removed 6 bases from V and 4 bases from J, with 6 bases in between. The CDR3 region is CSVDLYGYTF. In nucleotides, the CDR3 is TGCAGCGTGGACCTCTATGGCTACACCTTC.

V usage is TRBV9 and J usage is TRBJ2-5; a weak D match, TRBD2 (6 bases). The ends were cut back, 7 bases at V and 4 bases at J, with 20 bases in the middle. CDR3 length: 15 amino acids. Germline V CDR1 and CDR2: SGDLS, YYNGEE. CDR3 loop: CASSRSPLARETQYF. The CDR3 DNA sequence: TGTGCCAGCTCCCGAAGCCCCCTAGCGAGAGAGACCCAGTACTTC.

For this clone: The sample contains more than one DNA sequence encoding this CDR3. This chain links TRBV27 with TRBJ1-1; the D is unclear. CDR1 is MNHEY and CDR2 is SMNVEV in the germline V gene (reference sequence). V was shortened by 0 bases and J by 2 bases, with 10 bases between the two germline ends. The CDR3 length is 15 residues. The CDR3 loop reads CASSLSGSLNTEAFF. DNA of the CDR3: TGTGCCAGCAGTTTATCAGGGAGTCTAAACACTGAAGCTTTCTTT.

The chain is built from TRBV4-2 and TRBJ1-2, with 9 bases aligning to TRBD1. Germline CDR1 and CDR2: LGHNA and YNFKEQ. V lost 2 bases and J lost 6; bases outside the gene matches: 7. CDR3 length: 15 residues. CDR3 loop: CASSQPRDRADGYTF. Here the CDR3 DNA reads TGTGCCAGCAGCCAACCTAGGGACAGGGCGGATGGCTACACCTTC.

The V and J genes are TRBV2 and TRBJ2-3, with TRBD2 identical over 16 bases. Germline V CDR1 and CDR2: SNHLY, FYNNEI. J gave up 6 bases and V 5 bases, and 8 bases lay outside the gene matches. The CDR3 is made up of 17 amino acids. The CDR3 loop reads CASSQGLAGGRRDTQYF. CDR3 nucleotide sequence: TGTGCCAGCAGTCAGGGACTAGCGGGGGGGCGTAGGGATACGCAGTATTTT.

Here the CDR3 reads CASSPLGGQGVNQPQHF. In DNA form, the CDR3 reads TGCGCCAGCAGCCCCTTAGGGGGGCAGGGCGTAAATCAGCCCCAGCATTTT. The rearrangement uses TRBV4-1 and TRBJ1-5; the D gene is possibly TRBD1 (6 bases). V was pared by 4 bases and J by 4 bases, with 20 bases between. There are 17 residues in the CDR3. Germline V gene sequence: CDR1 MGHRA, CDR2 YSYEKL.

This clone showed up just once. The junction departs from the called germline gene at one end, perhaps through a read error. The CDR3 spells CASSEGPYYDQYF. As DNA, the CDR3 is TGTGCCAGCAGTGAGGGACCCTACTACGACCAGTACTTC. The chain is built from TRBV6-1 and TRBJ2-7; D may match TRBD1 or TRBD2 (5 bases each). Germline CDR1 and CDR2: MNHNS and SASEGT. The CDR3 runs to 13 residues.

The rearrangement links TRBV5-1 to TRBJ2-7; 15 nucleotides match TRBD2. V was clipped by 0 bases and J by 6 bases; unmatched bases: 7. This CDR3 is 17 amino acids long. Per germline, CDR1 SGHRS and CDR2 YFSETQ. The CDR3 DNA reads TGCGCCAGCAGCTTGGAGGGACTAGCGGGAGGTCATTTCGAGCAGTACTTC. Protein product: CASSLEGLAGGHFEQYF.

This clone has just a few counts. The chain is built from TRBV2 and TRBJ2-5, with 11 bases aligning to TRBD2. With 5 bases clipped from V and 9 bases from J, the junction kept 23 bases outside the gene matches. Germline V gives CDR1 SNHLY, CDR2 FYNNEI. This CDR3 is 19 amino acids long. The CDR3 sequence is CASSHRPGLADPLSESQYF. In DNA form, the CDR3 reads TGTGCCAGCAGTCATCGCCCGGGACTAGCGGACCCACTGTCTGAGTCCCAGTACTTC.

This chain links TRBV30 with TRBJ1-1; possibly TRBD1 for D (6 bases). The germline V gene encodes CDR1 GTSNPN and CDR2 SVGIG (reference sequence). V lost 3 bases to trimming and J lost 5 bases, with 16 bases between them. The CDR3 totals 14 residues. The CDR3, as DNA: TGTGCCTGGAGCCCAGGCTTCAGGGGAACTGAAGCTTTCTTT. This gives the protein CAWSPGFRGTEAFF.

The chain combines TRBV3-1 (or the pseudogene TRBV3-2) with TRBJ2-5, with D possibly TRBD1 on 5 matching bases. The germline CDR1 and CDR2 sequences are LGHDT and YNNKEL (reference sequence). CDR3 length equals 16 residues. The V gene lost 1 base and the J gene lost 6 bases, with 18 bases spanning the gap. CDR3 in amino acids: CASSQVGGALGQTQYF. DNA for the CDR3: TGTGCCAGCAGCCAAGTCGGCGGAGCTTTGGGGCAGACCCAGTACTTC.

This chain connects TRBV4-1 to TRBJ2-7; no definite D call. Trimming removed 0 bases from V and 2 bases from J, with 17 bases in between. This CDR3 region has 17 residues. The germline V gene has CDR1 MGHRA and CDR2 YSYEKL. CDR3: CASSQDLVLLGTYEQYF. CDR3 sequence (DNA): TGCGCCAGCAGCCAAGATTTGGTACTCCTGGGAACCTACGAGCAGTACTTC.